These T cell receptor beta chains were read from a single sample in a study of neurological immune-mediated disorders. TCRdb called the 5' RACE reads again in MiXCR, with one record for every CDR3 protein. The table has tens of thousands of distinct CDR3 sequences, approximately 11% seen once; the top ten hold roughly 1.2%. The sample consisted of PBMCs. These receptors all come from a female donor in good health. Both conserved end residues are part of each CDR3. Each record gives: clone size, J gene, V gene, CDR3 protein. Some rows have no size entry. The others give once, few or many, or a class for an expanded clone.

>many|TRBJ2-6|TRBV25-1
CASSETGSGANVLTF
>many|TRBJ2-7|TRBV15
CATSRRESYEQYF
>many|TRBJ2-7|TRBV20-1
CSASPQEYSYEQYF
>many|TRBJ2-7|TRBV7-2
CASSLVGVGGGVSYEQYF
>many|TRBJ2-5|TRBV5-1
CASSRGGTDGETQYF
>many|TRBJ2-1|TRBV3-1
CASRGRLAGGEQFF
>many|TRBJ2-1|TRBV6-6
CASSSGTTSYNEQFF
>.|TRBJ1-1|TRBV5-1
CASSLMYGGGETEAFF
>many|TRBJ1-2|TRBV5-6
CASSGRGEKLWYTF
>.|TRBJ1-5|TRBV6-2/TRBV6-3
CASSYGSDQPQHF
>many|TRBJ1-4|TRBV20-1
CSARGVTSEKLFF
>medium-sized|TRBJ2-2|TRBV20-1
CSALRGDGTGELFF
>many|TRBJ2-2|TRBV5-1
CASSSASGTRELFF
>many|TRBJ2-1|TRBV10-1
CAPPGTSYNEQFF
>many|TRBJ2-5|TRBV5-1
CASSLGEEGTQYF
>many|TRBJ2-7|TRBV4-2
CASSPTSGGAYEQYF
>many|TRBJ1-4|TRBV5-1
CASSLSRVPNEKLFF
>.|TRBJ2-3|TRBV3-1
CVSSQRRTALGDTQYF
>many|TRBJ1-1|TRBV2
CASSSEHKNTEAFF
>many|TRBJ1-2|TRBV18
CASSPRAWGDGYTF
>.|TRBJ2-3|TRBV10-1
CASSERTAEITDTQYF
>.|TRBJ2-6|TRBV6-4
CASSLNGGANVLTF